This paragraph reports one T cell receptor beta chain. Original handling: Reference gene primer amplification in the assay estimated nucleated cell counts. Generated by immunoSEQ multiplex PCR, the TCRdb table keeps only in-frame clones and is missing some. The DNA was the basis for D and trimming; V, J and clone size are from that table. The sample includes 75,000 or so clones, 84% of them seen just once. The data are from a study of blood T cell repertoires in COVID-19. The wider study: Samples came from the United States, Italy and Spain, spanning acute and convalescent COVID-19. PBMCs, B-cell-depleted T cells, or T cells were the source of the cDNA or gDNA that made up the material.

Germline V gene lookup returns CDR1 KGHSH and CDR2 LQKENI. Trimming stripped 2 bases from V and 7 bases from J, with 12 bases between. The CDR3 is 13 residues long. The sequence came from a man aged 45-65 years with acute or convalescent COVID-19. Specimen: peripheral blood. The genes are TRBV18 and TRBJ2-7; D gene unclear. The CDR3 region has the DNA TGTGCCAGCTCACCAAGCCGTTTGAGGGAGCAGTACTTC. Translated: CASSPSRLREQYF.